These 28 T cell receptor beta chains were sequenced from one sample in a study of a mutant IDH1 vaccine in newly diagnosed glioma. No antigens are known for them. Repertoires were generated with immunoSEQ multiplex PCR, while TCRdb's copy carries only in-frame clones and drops some. The profile shows some 61,000 clones, 84% of them singletons. The time point is: week 35, safety follow-up. One vaccine dose held 300 ug of mutant IDH1 20-mer peptide and came with topical imiquimod. The source material was PBMCs, sampled from a glioma patient whose treatment included an IDH1 peptide vaccine. The receptors were gathered from a man in his late teens or twenties with glioma.

The genes are TRBV18 and TRBJ1-2; 12 bases align to TRBD1. The CDR3 spans 18 residues. Trimming cost V 6 bases and J 0 bases; bases outside gene matches: 11. Germline V gives CDR1 KGHSH, CDR2 LQKENI. CDR3 loop: CASSQLPGQGAPNYGYTF. The CDR3 coding sequence is TGTGCCAGCTCTCAACTCCCGGGACAGGGGGCGCCTAACTATGGCTACACCTTC.

The rearrangement uses TRBV7-8 and TRBJ2-2; D uncertain. Germline values: CDR1 SGHVS, CDR2 FQNEAQ. The CDR3 has 13 amino acids. V lost 1 base to trimming and J lost 5 bases, with 5 bases between them. The CDR3 bases are TGTGCCAGCAGCTTAGTAATAACCGGGGAGCTGTTTTTT. It encodes CASSLVITGELFF.

V usage is TRBV21-1 and J usage is TRBJ1-2. TRBV21-1 is annotated as a pseudogene. The CDR3 extends over 15 amino acids. The CDR3 DNA sequence: TGTGCCAGCAGCAGGGATCAGGTTGGAGGCTATGGCTACACCTTC. Translated, it gives CASSRDQVGGYGYTF.

The J gene is TRBJ1-2, the V gene TRBV6-6, with a tentative D call TRBD1 (6 bases). With 5 bases removed from V and 4 bases from J, the gap between germline ends came to 17 bases. The CDR3 contains 15 residues. The V gene's germline CDR1 is MNHNY and CDR2 SVGAGI (reference sequence). The CDR3 coding sequence is TGTGCCAGCAGTCCGGAGGGGGTGACCGTCTATGGCTACACCTTC. Translation: CASSPEGVTVYGYTF.

V usage is TRBV5-1 and J usage is TRBJ2-1, with 9 bases fitting TRBD1. The CDR3 is 13 residues long. Germline V gene lookup returns CDR1 SGHRS and CDR2 YFSETQ. CDR3 sequence (DNA): TGCGCAGTTACAGGGGGCTCGGGCAATGAGCAGTTCTTC. It encodes CAVTGGSGNEQFF.

CDR3 amino acids: CASSHRLAFSEQYF. As DNA, the CDR3 is TGTGCCAGCAGCCACCGGTTAGCGTTTTCCGAGCAGTACTTC. The chain is built from TRBV5-8 and TRBJ2-7; D might be TRBD2 (5 bases). V dropped 4 bases and J dropped 6 bases, with 17 bases sitting between them. The germline V gene encodes CDR1 SGHTS and CDR2 YDEGEE. The length of the CDR3 is 14 residues.

This clone has just a few counts. The chain uses TRBV28 and TRBJ1-1; TRBD1 might be the D (5 bases). The CDR3 loop spans 15 amino acids. V lost 3 bases to trimming and J lost 1 base, with 12 bases between them. Germline V gene lookup returns CDR1 MDHEN and CDR2 SYDVKM. CDR3 coding DNA: TGTGCCAGCAGTTTTCTGGGGCGCGAGAACACTGAAGCTTTCTTT. Protein product: CASSFLGRENTEAFF.

With regard to this clone: The identical CDR3 is also encoded by other nucleotide sequences in the sample. The V call is TRBV27, the J call TRBJ1-1; D is possibly TRBD1 (6 bases). Trimming cost V 4 bases and J 1 base, with 7 bases left between them. The CDR3 is 13 amino acids. Germline CDR1 and CDR2: MNHEY and SMNVEV (reference sequence). The CDR3 DNA sequence: TGTGCCAGCAGTTCACAGGGGAACACTGAAGCTTTCTTT. This translates into CASSSQGNTEAFF.

This clone was seen a few times. The chain joins TRBV9 to TRBJ1-2; no firm D call. V was clipped by 0 bases and J by 4 bases, with 10 bases between them. This CDR3 spans 14 amino acids. Germline CDR1 is SGDLS and CDR2 is YYNGEE. CDR3 sequence: CASSVEARTYGYTF. The CDR3 DNA sequence: TGTGCCAGCAGCGTAGAGGCAAGAACCTATGGCTACACCTTC.

The chain recombines TRBV5-6 with TRBJ2-1; 9 bases fit TRBD2. V dropped 0 bases and J dropped 2; count of bases not matched to a gene: 3. The CDR3 spans 16 residues. Germline loops: CDR1 SGHDT, CDR2 YYEEEE. Written as DNA, the CDR3 is TGTGCCAGCAGCTTGGTGTCTAGCGGGACCTACAATGAGCAGTTCTTC. It specifies CASSLVSSGTYNEQFF.

In its sample, this clone was seen a few times. The gene calls are TRBV7-6 and TRBJ1-1; D call uncertain. CDR3 size: 13 residues. V lost 3 bases, J lost 1 base, and 6 bases lay in between. Germline CDR1 SGHVS, CDR2 FNYEAQ. The DNA for the CDR3 is TGTGCCAGCAGCTTCGGTTCGAACACTGAAGCTTTCTTT. Its translation: CASSFGSNTEAFF.

The chain joins TRBV5-1 to TRBJ2-7; a weak D match, TRBD1 (5 bases). CDR1 is SGHRS and CDR2 is YFSETQ in the germline V gene. V was cut by 2 bases and J by 0 bases, with 12 bases left in between. The CDR3 runs to 15 residues. The CDR3 here is CASSFQGSSSYEQYF. The CDR3 DNA reads TGCGCCAGCAGCTTCCAGGGTTCTAGCTCCTACGAGCAGTACTTC.

This sequence joins TRBV29-1 and TRBJ2-7; maybe TRBD2 (6 bases). V was clipped by 4 bases and J by 0 bases, with 10 bases between them. The CDR3 is 13 amino acids. Germline lookup yields CDR1 SQVTM and CDR2 ANQGSEA. The chain's CDR3 is CSVVGGPSYEQYF. CDR3 DNA: TGCAGCGTTGTTGGAGGGCCCTCCTACGAGCAGTACTTC.

The chain is built from TRBV28 and TRBJ1-5; no clear D. V was shortened by 3 bases and J by 4 bases, with 13 bases between the two germline ends. CDR1 MDHEN and CDR2 SYDVKM come from the germline V gene. The CDR3 runs 15 residues. The CDR3 DNA follows: TGTGCCAGCAGTTTGGTACAGTCCCATAATCAGCCCCAGCATTTT. Its translation is CASSLVQSHNQPQHF.

Concerning this clone: This sample also contains other DNA sequences that code for the same CDR3. CDR3 loop: CASSELAGGPDTQYF. CDR3 coding DNA: TGTGCCAGCAGTGAACTAGCGGGAGGCCCAGATACGCAGTATTTT. This chain joins TRBV6-1 and TRBJ2-3, with 11 bases fitting TRBD2. Germline trimming cut 2 bases from V and 4 bases from J; bases unmatched to any gene: 2. The CDR3 has 15 amino acids. Germline V gives CDR1 MNHNS, CDR2 SASEGT.

The chain uses TRBV7-8 and TRBJ2-7; possibly TRBD2 for D (6 bases). V was shortened by 8 bases and J by 1 base, with 9 bases between the two germline ends. CDR1 is SGHVS, CDR2 FQNEAQ, per germline. There are 12 residues in the CDR3. Written as DNA, the CDR3 is TGTGCCAGCTCGGGACTTTCCTACGAGCAGTACTTC. As protein: CASSGLSYEQYF.

V gene TRBV5-1 combines with J gene TRBJ2-7, with D hard to call. The CDR3 consists of 16 residues. The germline V gene has CDR1 SGHRS and CDR2 YFSETQ. The germline V and J ends were trimmed by 5 bases and 6 bases, with 24 bases remaining between them. CDR3 bases: TGCGCCAGCAGTCAACCCCCTAGGCAGGCGAAATCCGAGCAGTACTTC. It codes for CASSQPPRQAKSEQYF.

The V call is TRBV14, the J call TRBJ2-2; the D call may be TRBD1 or TRBD2 (7 bases each). This CDR3 has 18 residues. Trimming cost V 7 bases and J 3 bases, with 24 bases left between them. In germline, CDR1 is SGHDN, CDR2 FVKESK. CDR3 in DNA: TGTGCCAGCAATTTGGTAGGGCGACAGGGAGGGGACACCGGGGAGCTGTTTTTT. Translated, it gives CASNLVGRQGGDTGELFF.

This clone turned up a few times. The chain recombines TRBV7-9 with TRBJ2-7; D possibly corresponds to TRBD2 (5 bases). The V and J ends lost 5 bases and 0 bases respectively, with 14 bases between them. Germline loops: CDR1 SEHNR, CDR2 FQNEAQ (reference sequence). The CDR3 covers 15 residues. CDR3 DNA: TGTGCCAGCAGCCCGATTCAACTAGTCTCCTACGAGCAGTACTTC. Protein sequence: CASSPIQLVSYEQYF.

For the CDR3, the DNA is TGTGCCAGCACTAAAATCACCGGGGAGCTGTTTTTT. Amino acids: CASTKITGELFF. The chain joins TRBV6-5 to TRBJ2-2, with D hard to call. V was clipped by 7 bases and J by 4 bases, with 7 bases between them. Germline V gives CDR1 MNHEY, CDR2 SVGAGI. There are 12 residues in the CDR3.

The CDR3 protein is CASSQGTGHNEQFF. In DNA, the CDR3 is TGCGCCAGCAGCCAGGGGACAGGGCACAATGAGCAGTTCTTC. J is TRBJ2-1 and V is TRBV4-1, with 9 positions matching TRBD1. With 3 bases clipped from V and 5 bases from J, the junction kept 2 bases outside the gene matches. Germline values: CDR1 MGHRA, CDR2 YSYEKL. The CDR3 totals 14 residues.

The V and J genes are TRBV27 and TRBJ2-1, with 8 bases matching TRBD2. This CDR3 spans 15 amino acids. V trimming: 6 bases; J trimming: 7 bases; junction bases outside the gene matches: 11. The germline V gene encodes CDR1 MNHEY and CDR2 SMNVEV (reference sequence). CDR3 loop: CASRAGVAGLNEQFF. CDR3 DNA: TGTGCCAGCAGAGCGGGAGTAGCGGGATTAAATGAGCAGTTCTTC.

The rearrangement links TRBV6-4 to TRBJ1-2; possible D gene TRBD1, 5 bases. Germline CDR1 MRHNA, CDR2 SNTAGT. The CDR3 has 15 residues. Trimming left V 3 bases short and J 8 bases short, with 19 bases between. The CDR3 loop is CASSETGTSASGYTF. For the CDR3, the DNA is TGTGCCAGCAGTGAAACCGGGACGTCGGCGTCCGGCTACACCTTC.

This chain links TRBV6-5 with TRBJ2-7; D uncertain. The ends were cut back, 2 bases at V and 0 bases at J, with 5 bases in the middle. Germline assignment: CDR1 MNHEY and CDR2 SVGAGI. The CDR3 has 13 residues. The CDR3 protein is CASSYRSSYEQYF. In nucleotides, the CDR3 is TGTGCCAGCAGTTACCGAAGCTCCTACGAGCAGTACTTC.

This chain connects TRBV11-1 to TRBJ2-2; D is ambiguous. In germline, CDR1 is SGHAT, CDR2 FQDESV (reference sequence). V gave up 5 bases and J gave up 5 bases, with 12 bases separating them. There are 14 residues in the CDR3. CDR3 nucleotides: TGTGCCAGCAGCCCGGACGGAAGAACCGGGGAGCTGTTTTTT. Protein sequence: CASSPDGRTGELFF.

The chain uses TRBV6-1 and TRBJ2-5; either TRBD1 or TRBD2 may supply D (6 bases each). The germline gives CDR1 MNHNS, CDR2 SASEGT. The CDR3 spans 15 residues. The V gene lost 2 bases and the J gene lost 4 bases, with 14 bases spanning the gap. CDR3 sequence: CASSEWVGGGETQYF. CDR3 in DNA: TGTGCCAGCAGTGAATGGGTAGGGGGAGGAGAGACCCAGTACTTC.

The V gene is TRBV7-2, the J gene TRBJ1-1, with D maybe TRBD1 (5 bases). The V end lost 3 bases, the J end lost 6 bases, and 11 bases lay between the germline ends. The CDR3 loop spans 13 amino acids. Germline CDR1 SGHTA, CDR2 FQGNSA. The CDR3 sequence: CASSFRARPEAFF. CDR3 DNA: TGTGCCAGCAGCTTCAGGGCCCGACCTGAAGCTTTCTTT.

The gene calls are TRBV7-2 and TRBJ1-5; D perhaps matches TRBD1 (5 bases). This CDR3 is 19 amino acids long. Trimming left V 5 bases short and J 3 bases short, with 26 bases between. Per the germline V gene, CDR1 is SGHTA and CDR2 is FQGNSA. CDR3 in DNA: TGTGCCAGCAGCGAAAATCAATTACCCGCCGACAGAGACAATCAGCCCCAGCATTTT. Translated: CASSENQLPADRDNQPQHF.